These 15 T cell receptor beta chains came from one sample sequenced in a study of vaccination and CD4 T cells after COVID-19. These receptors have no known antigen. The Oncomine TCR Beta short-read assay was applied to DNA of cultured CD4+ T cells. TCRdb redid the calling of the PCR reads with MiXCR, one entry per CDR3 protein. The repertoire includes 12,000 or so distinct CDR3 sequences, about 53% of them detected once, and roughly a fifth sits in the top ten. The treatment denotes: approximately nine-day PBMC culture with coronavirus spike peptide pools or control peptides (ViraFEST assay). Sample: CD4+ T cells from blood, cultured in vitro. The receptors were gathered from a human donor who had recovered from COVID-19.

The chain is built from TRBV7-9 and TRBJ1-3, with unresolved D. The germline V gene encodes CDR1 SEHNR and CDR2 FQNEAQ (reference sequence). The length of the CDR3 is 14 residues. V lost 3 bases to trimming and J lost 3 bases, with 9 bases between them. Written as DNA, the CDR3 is TGTGCCAGCAGCTTTTTCAGGAATGGAAACACCATATATTTT. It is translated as CASSFFRNGNTIYF.

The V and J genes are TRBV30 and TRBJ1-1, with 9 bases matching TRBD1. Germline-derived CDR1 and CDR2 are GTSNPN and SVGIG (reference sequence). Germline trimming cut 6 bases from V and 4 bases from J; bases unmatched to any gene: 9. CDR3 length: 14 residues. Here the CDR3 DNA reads TGTGCCTGTCCCGGGGACAGGGTGGGCACTGAAGCTTTCTTT. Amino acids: CACPGDRVGTEAFF. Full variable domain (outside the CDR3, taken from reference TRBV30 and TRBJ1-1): SQTIHQWPATLVQPVGSPLSLECTVEGTSNPNLYWYRQAAGRGLQLLFYSVGIGQISSEVPQNLSASRPQDRQFILSSKKLLLSDSGFYLCACPGDRVGTEAFFGQGTRLTVV.

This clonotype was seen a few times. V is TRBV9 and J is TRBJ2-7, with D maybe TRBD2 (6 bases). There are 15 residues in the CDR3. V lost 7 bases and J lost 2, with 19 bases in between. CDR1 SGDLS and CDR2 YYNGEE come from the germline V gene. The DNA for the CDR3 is TGTGCCAGCTCGAGGGGAGGCACCCAGACCTACGAGCAGTACTTC. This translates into CASSRGGTQTYEQYF.

CDR3 in amino acids: CASSYGRGDEKLFF. The CDR3 region has the DNA TGTGCCAGCAGTTACGGCAGGGGGGATGAAAAACTGTTTTTT. The chain uses TRBV6-5 and TRBJ1-4; 7 positions match TRBD1. The CDR3 is 14 residues long. CDR1 is MNHEY and CDR2 is SVGAGI in the germline V gene. After removal of 2 bases from V and 6 bases from J, the junction contained 3 bases not matched to a gene.

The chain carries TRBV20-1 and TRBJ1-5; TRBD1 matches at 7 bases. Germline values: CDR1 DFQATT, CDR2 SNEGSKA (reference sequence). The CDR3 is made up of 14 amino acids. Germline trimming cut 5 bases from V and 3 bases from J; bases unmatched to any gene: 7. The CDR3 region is CSAAPGTDNQPQHF. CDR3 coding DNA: TGCAGTGCTGCCCCCGGGACAGACAATCAGCCCCAGCATTTT.

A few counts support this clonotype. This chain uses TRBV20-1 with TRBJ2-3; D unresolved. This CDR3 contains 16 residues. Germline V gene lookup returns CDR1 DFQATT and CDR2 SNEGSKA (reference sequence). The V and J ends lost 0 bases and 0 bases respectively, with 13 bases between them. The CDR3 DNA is TGCAGTGCTAGAGATTCACGCCTAGGTAGCACAGATACGCAGTATTTT. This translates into CSARDSRLGSTDTQYF.

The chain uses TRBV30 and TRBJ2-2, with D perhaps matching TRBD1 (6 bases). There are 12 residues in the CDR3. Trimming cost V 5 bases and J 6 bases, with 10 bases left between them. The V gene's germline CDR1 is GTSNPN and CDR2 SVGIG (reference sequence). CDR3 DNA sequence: TGTGCCTGGGACAGGTTATCCGGGGAGCTGTTTTTT. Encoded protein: CAWDRLSGELFF.

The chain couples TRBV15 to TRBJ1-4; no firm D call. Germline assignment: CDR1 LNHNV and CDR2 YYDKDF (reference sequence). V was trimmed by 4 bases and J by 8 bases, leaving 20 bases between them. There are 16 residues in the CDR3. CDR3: CATSKARALGREKLFF. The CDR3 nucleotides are TGTGCCACCAGCAAGGCCCGGGCTCTAGGGAGGGAAAAACTGTTTTTT.

Here the CDR3 reads CASSREQGRNTIYF. The CDR3 coding sequence is TGTGCCAGTTCGCGGGAACAGGGGAGAAACACCATATATTTT. The chain combines TRBV9 with TRBJ1-3, with 7 bases lining up with TRBD1. Trimming took 8 bases from V and 5 from J; bases not matched to a gene: 10. Germline loops: CDR1 SGDLS, CDR2 YYNGEE. The CDR3 is 14 residues long.

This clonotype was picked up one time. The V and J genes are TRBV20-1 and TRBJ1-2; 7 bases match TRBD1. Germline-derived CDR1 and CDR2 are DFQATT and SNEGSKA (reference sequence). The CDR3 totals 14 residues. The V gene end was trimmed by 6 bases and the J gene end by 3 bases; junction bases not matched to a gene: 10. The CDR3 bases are TGCAGTGCCAGAAGACAGGGTAGGGACTATGGCTACACCTTC. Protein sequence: CSARRQGRDYGYTF.

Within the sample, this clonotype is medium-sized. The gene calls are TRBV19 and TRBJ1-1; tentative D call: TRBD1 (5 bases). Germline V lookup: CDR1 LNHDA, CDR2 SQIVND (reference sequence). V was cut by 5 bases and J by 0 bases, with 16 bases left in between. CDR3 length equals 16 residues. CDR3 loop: CASSGRADGMNTEAFF. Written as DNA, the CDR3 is TGTGCCAGTAGTGGCAGGGCAGACGGTATGAACACTGAAGCTTTCTTT. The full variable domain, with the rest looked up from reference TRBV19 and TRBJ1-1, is DGGITQSPKYLFRKEGQNVTLSCEQNLNHDAMYWYRQDPGQGLRLIYYSQIVNDFQKGDIAEGYSVSREKKESFPLTVTSAQKNPTAFYLCASSGRADGMNTEAFFGQGTRLTVV.

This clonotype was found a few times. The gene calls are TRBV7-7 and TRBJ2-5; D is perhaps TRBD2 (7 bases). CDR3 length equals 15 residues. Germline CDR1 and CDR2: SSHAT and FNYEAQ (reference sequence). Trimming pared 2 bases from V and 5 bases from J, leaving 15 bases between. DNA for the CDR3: TGTGCCAGCAGCTTATTGCAGTCGGGGGGCGAGACCCAGTACTTC. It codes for CASSLLQSGGETQYF.

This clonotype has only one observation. The CDR3: CASSLANNYGYTF. In DNA, the CDR3 is TGTGCCAGCAGTTTGGCTAATAACTATGGCTACACCTTC. V usage is TRBV28 and J usage is TRBJ1-2; D call uncertain. V was cut by 3 bases and J by 1 base, with 6 bases left in between. Germline-derived CDR1 and CDR2 are MDHEN and SYDVKM. The CDR3 loop spans 13 amino acids.

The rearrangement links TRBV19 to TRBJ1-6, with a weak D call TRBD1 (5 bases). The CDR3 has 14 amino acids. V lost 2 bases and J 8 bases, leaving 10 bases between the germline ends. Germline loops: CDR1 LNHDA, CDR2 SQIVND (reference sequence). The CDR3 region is CASSITGGHSPLHF. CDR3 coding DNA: TGTGCCAGTAGTATAACGGGGGGTCATTCACCCCTCCACTTT.

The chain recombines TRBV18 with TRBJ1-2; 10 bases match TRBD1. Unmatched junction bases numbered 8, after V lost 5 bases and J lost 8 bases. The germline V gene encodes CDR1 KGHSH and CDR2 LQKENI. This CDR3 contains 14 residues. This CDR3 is CASSYGTGERGYTF. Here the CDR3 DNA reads TGTGCCAGCTCATACGGGACAGGGGAGCGCGGCTACACCTTC.